A selection of T cell receptor beta chains follows, all from one sample in a study of identical twins. TCRdb redid the calling of the 5' RACE reads with MiXCR, one entry per CDR3 protein. Of hundreds of thousands of distinct CDR3 sequences detected, approximately 6.1% appear once; the ten largest clones hold about 1.8%. Sequencing used naive T cells sorted from blood. The receptors here all came from a man aged 18 to 29 in good health. CDR3s include the opening cysteine and the closing phenylalanine or tryptophan. Fields, in order: CDR3 protein, CDR3 DNA, D gene, V gene, clone size, J gene. A D gene is named only where the DNA matches it firmly. Rows may omit the clone size; those that give it use once, few, many or a size class.

cdr3_aa: CATNTGQGSTDTQYF; cdr3_nt: TGTGCCACCAATACGGGACAGGGGAGCACAGATACGCAGTATTTT; d_call: TRBD1; v_call: TRBV24-1; clone_size: many; j_call: TRBJ2-3
cdr3_aa: CASSLWGLEGNTGELFF; cdr3_nt: TGTGCCAGCAGCTTGTGGGGTCTGGAGGGGAACACCGGGGAGCTGTTTTTT; d_call: NA; v_call: TRBV5-6; clone_size: NA; j_call: TRBJ2-2
cdr3_aa: CASSFGRGNQPQHF; cdr3_nt: TGTGCCAGCAGTTTCGGCAGGGGCAATCAGCCCCAGCATTTT; d_call: NA; v_call: TRBV12-3/TRBV12-4; clone_size: many; j_call: TRBJ1-5
cdr3_aa: CASSSGDRGYTF; cdr3_nt: TGTGCCAGCAGTTCCGGGGATCGGGGCTACACCTTC; d_call: NA; v_call: TRBV4-2; clone_size: NA; j_call: TRBJ1-2
cdr3_aa: CASSSRRGVSGNTEAFF; cdr3_nt: TGCGCCAGCAGCTCCCGACGGGGGGTGAGCGGGAACACTGAAGCTTTCTTT; d_call: NA; v_call: TRBV5-1; clone_size: few; j_call: TRBJ1-1
cdr3_aa: CASSILTDEQYF; cdr3_nt: TGTGCCAGCAGTATCCTGACAGACGAGCAGTACTTC; d_call: NA; v_call: TRBV28; clone_size: NA; j_call: TRBJ2-7
cdr3_aa: CASSVSGSSGANVLTF; cdr3_nt: TGTGCCAGTAGTGTGTCTGGTAGCTCTGGGGCCAACGTCCTGACTTTC; d_call: NA; v_call: TRBV19; clone_size: NA; j_call: TRBJ2-6
cdr3_aa: CASGLMTGVYNEQFF; cdr3_nt: TGTGCTAGTGGGCTCATGACAGGGGTATACAATGAGCAGTTCTTC; d_call: TRBD1; v_call: TRBV12-5; clone_size: many; j_call: TRBJ2-1
cdr3_aa: CASSGQGFTDTQYF; cdr3_nt: TGTGCCAGCAGCGGGCAGGGGTTCACAGATACGCAGTATTTT; d_call: NA; v_call: TRBV6-1; clone_size: many; j_call: TRBJ2-3
cdr3_aa: CAIRITGEVAFF; cdr3_nt: TGTGCCATCAGAATTACAGGAGAAGTAGCTTTCTTT; d_call: NA; v_call: TRBV10-3; clone_size: many; j_call: TRBJ1-1
cdr3_aa: CASSLGGIPPSGANVLTF; cdr3_nt: TGTGCCAGCAGTTTAGGGGGTATCCCACCCTCTGGGGCCAACGTCCTGACTTTC; d_call: NA; v_call: TRBV27; clone_size: few; j_call: TRBJ2-6
cdr3_aa: CASRTEEMISYEQYF; cdr3_nt: TGTGCCAGCAGAACCGAAGAGATGATCTCCTACGAGCAGTACTTC; d_call: NA; v_call: TRBV6-1; clone_size: few; j_call: TRBJ2-7
cdr3_aa: CASSLVAVKTQYF; cdr3_nt: TGTGCCAGCAGCTTAGTGGCAGTGAAGACCCAGTACTTC; d_call: NA; v_call: TRBV13; clone_size: many; j_call: TRBJ2-5
cdr3_aa: CASSSGQDGGELFF; cdr3_nt: TGCGCCAGCAGCTCGGGACAGGACGGCGGGGAGCTGTTTTTT; d_call: TRBD1; v_call: TRBV5-1; clone_size: NA; j_call: TRBJ2-2
cdr3_aa: CSAGPAGTYEQYF; cdr3_nt: TGCAGTGCTGGACCGGCCGGGACCTACGAGCAGTACTTC; d_call: NA; v_call: TRBV20-1; clone_size: few; j_call: TRBJ2-7
cdr3_aa: CASSLARGTGQFF; cdr3_nt: TGTGCCAGCAGTTTAGCGCGGGGGACAGGGCAGTTCTTC; d_call: NA; v_call: TRBV12-3/TRBV12-4; clone_size: few; j_call: TRBJ2-1
cdr3_aa: CASSFTGGEYNEQFF; cdr3_nt: TGCGCCAGCAGCTTTACAGGGGGCGAGTACAATGAGCAGTTCTTC; d_call: TRBD1; v_call: TRBV5-1; clone_size: few; j_call: TRBJ2-1
cdr3_aa: CASSLVGRGSSYNEQFF; cdr3_nt: TGTGCCAGCAGTTTAGTGGGGCGGGGTAGCTCCTACAATGAGCAGTTCTTC; d_call: NA; v_call: TRBV12-3/TRBV12-4; clone_size: many; j_call: TRBJ2-1
cdr3_aa: CASGTQLAGGTDTQYF; cdr3_nt: TGTGCCAGCGGAACCCAGCTAGCGGGAGGCACAGATACGCAGTATTTT; d_call: TRBD2; v_call: TRBV6-1; clone_size: NA; j_call: TRBJ2-3
cdr3_aa: CASSGGQGTFF; cdr3_nt: TGCGCCAGCAGCGGGGGACAGGGTACGTTCTTC; d_call: TRBD1; v_call: TRBV5-1; clone_size: many; j_call: TRBJ2-1
cdr3_aa: CAIGEGWNTEAFF; cdr3_nt: TGTGCCATCGGGGAGGGGTGGAACACTGAAGCTTTCTTT; d_call: NA; v_call: TRBV5-4; clone_size: NA; j_call: TRBJ1-1
cdr3_aa: CSAGLARPTGELFF; cdr3_nt: TGCAGTGCCGGTCTAGCGAGACCCACCGGGGAGCTGTTTTTT; d_call: NA; v_call: TRBV20-1; clone_size: many; j_call: TRBJ2-2
cdr3_aa: CASKASPIAGELFF; cdr3_nt: TGTGCCAGCAAGGCCAGTCCGATAGCGGGGGAGCTGTTTTTT; d_call: NA; v_call: TRBV6-2/TRBV6-3; clone_size: NA; j_call: TRBJ2-2
cdr3_aa: CASSPTPGLVRSGELFF; cdr3_nt: TGTGCCAGCTCACCTACTCCGGGACTAGTTCGCTCCGGGGAGCTGTTTTTT; d_call: TRBD2; v_call: TRBV18; clone_size: NA; j_call: TRBJ2-2